The 27 T cell receptor beta chains below were found in one sample sequenced in a study of blood T cell repertoires in COVID-19 (dated by TCRdb to 2018 to 2021). Library prep was done by the immunoSEQ multiplex PCR assay. Not all clones reach the TCRdb copy of this immuneACCESS table, which keeps in-frame sequences only. Checked studies attribute under half of the gap to unresolved V genes and leave the rest unexplained. The sample has roughly 200,000 clones on record, about 87% of them singletons. Approximately 2.7% of the sample is in the top ten clones. Specimen: PBMCs or T cells enriched from blood (not recorded which). The receptors here all came from a woman between 25 and 40 years old who had recovered from COVID-19.

The chain recombines TRBV5-6 with TRBJ2-2; 12 bases line up with TRBD2. Trimming took 5 bases from V and 1 from J; bases not matched to a gene: 0. CDR1 SGHDT and CDR2 YYEEEE come from the germline V gene. The length of the CDR3 is 15 residues. The CDR3 region has the DNA TGTGCCAGCAGACTAGCGGGGGGGAACACCGGGGAGCTGTTTTTT. Its protein is CASRLAGGNTGELFF. The full variable domain, completed using reference TRBV5-6 and TRBJ2-2, is DAGVTQSPTHLIKTRGQQVTLRCSPKSGHDTVSWYQQALGQGPQFIFQYYEEEERQRGNFPDRFSGHQFPNYSSELNVNALLLGDSALYLCASRLAGGNTGELFFGEGSRLTVL.

The V call is TRBV18, the J call TRBJ1-1; D remains unclear. Germline V gene lookup returns CDR1 KGHSH and CDR2 LQKENI. The V and J ends lost 2 bases and 3 bases respectively, with 13 bases between them. The CDR3 spans 15 residues. The CDR3 DNA reads TGTGCCAGCTCACCAGCGGGGAATGGTTACACTGAAGCTTTCTTT. Protein sequence: CASSPAGNGYTEAFF.

This rearrangement joins TRBV11-3 to TRBJ1-3; no definite D call. The V end lost 5 bases, the J end lost 1 base, and 9 bases lay between the germline ends. The germline V gene encodes CDR1 SGHNT and CDR2 YENEEA. CDR3 length equals 14 residues. The chain's CDR3 is CASSLTSSGNTIYF. CDR3 nucleotides: TGTGCCAGCAGCCTTACCAGTTCTGGAAACACCATATATTTT.

The gene calls are TRBV28 and TRBJ2-1; 11 bases align to TRBD2. Germline lookup yields CDR1 MDHEN and CDR2 SYDVKM. V shed 5 bases, J shed 4 bases, and the junction held 7 bases outside the gene matches. The CDR3 extends over 16 amino acids. The CDR3 loop is CASSTTSGGRYNEQFF. As DNA, the CDR3 is TGTGCCAGCAGTACCACTAGCGGGGGTCGTTACAATGAGCAGTTCTTC.

J is TRBJ2-3 and V is TRBV4-2; weak D call: TRBD2 (6 bases). CDR3 length: 14 residues. Germline assignment: CDR1 LGHNA and CDR2 YNFKEQ. The ends were cut back, 4 bases at V and 2 bases at J, with 10 bases in the middle. The CDR3 region has the DNA TGTGCCAGCAGCCCCGGAGGGGACACAGATACGCAGTATTTT. Its protein product is CASSPGGDTDTQYF.

This chain connects TRBV2 to TRBJ1-6; no reliable D call. Germline lookup yields CDR1 SNHLY and CDR2 FYNNEI. The germline V and J ends were trimmed by 2 bases and 0 bases, with 11 bases remaining between them. The CDR3 has 17 residues. CDR3 sequence reads: CASSELTGSSYNSPLHF. The CDR3 DNA reads TGTGCCAGCAGTGAACTCACGGGGAGCTCCTATAATTCACCCCTCCACTTT.

The chain combines TRBV5-4 with TRBJ2-7, with D perhaps matching TRBD1 (6 bases). CDR1 is SGHNT, CDR2 YYREEE, per germline (reference sequence). With 4 bases removed from V and 3 bases from J, the gap between germline ends came to 20 bases. The CDR3 contains 16 residues. The CDR3 protein is CASSPDPITGYYEQYF. For the CDR3, the DNA is TGTGCCAGCAGCCCGGACCCTATCACAGGGTACTACGAGCAGTACTTC.

The rearrangement uses TRBV5-6 and TRBJ1-4; TRBD1 agrees at 8 bases. V lost 0 bases to trimming and J lost 0 bases; unmatched junction nucleotides: 4. This CDR3 is built from 17 residues. The germline V gene encodes CDR1 SGHDT and CDR2 YYEEEE. Here the CDR3 reads CASSLAQGASTNEKLFF. CDR3 DNA sequence: TGTGCCAGCAGCTTGGCCCAGGGGGCCTCAACTAATGAAAAACTGTTTTTT.

The chain recombines TRBV7-8 with TRBJ1-5; D unresolved. The germline V gene encodes CDR1 SGHVS and CDR2 FQNEAQ. CDR3 length: 14 amino acids. Between the trimmed V and J ends, which lost 5 bases and 4 bases, there was a span of 12 bases. For the CDR3, the DNA is TGTGCCAGCAGCCAACCCGGGTTGAATCAGCCCCAGCATTTT. This sequence encodes CASSQPGLNQPQHF.

The rearrangement links TRBV12-3 or TRBV12-4 to TRBJ1-3; D is unclear. CDR3 length equals 13 residues. Deletions cut 1 base from V and 3 bases from J, with 4 bases between. CDR3 in amino acids: CASSLDYGNTIYF. As DNA, the CDR3 is TGTGCCAGCAGTTTAGATTATGGAAACACCATATATTTT.

V gene TRBV9 combines with J gene TRBJ2-3; 8 bases agree with TRBD2. V shed 6 bases, J shed 1 base, and the junction held 4 bases outside the gene matches. This CDR3 contains 14 residues. CDR1 is SGDLS and CDR2 is YYNGEE in the germline V gene. DNA of the CDR3: TGTGCCAGCACCCAAGCGGGGGGCACAGATACGCAGTATTTT. This translates into CASTQAGGTDTQYF. Full variable domain (missing parts from reference TRBV9 and TRBJ2-3): DSGVTQTPKHLITATGQRVTLRCSPRSGDLSVYWYQQSLDQGLQFLIQYYNGEERAKGNILERFSAQQFPDLHSELNLSSLELGDSALYFCASTQAGGTDTQYFGPGTRLTVL.

The chain's CDR3 is CASSPPTGLANEKLFF. The CDR3 DNA sequence: TGTGCCAGCTCACCACCTACAGGGTTGGCTAATGAAAAACTGTTTTTT. The genes are TRBV18 and TRBJ1-4, with D perhaps matching TRBD1 (6 bases). Trimming removed 0 bases from V and 3 bases from J, with 11 bases in between. The CDR3 spans 16 residues. Germline values: CDR1 KGHSH, CDR2 LQKENI.

The rearrangement uses TRBV6-1 and TRBJ1-2; 12 nucleotides agree with TRBD1. This CDR3 has 17 amino acids. J gave up 6 bases and V 4 bases, and 12 bases lay outside the gene matches. Germline CDR1 is MNHNS and CDR2 is SASEGT. CDR3 protein: CASSVGTGGVQEHGYTF. The CDR3 DNA reads TGTGCCAGCAGTGTCGGGACAGGGGGCGTACAGGAGCATGGCTACACCTTC.

This clone has a single count. The chain couples TRBV18 to TRBJ2-4; 15 nucleotides match TRBD2. This CDR3 region has 16 residues. The germline gives CDR1 KGHSH, CDR2 LQKENI. Trimming cost V 6 bases and J 8 bases; bases outside gene matches: 8. The CDR3 DNA is TGTGCCAGCTCTCCTTGGACTAGCGGGGGGGCGGACATTCAGTACTTC. Amino acid sequence: CASSPWTSGGADIQYF. The whole variable domain, remainder taken from reference TRBV18 and TRBJ2-4, is NAGVMQNPRHLVRRRGQEARLRCSPMKGHSHVYWYRQLPEEGLKFMVYLQKENIIDESGMPKERFSAEFPKEGPSILRIQQVVRGDSAAYFCASSPWTSGGADIQYFGAGTRLSVL.

This chain connects TRBV3-1 (or the pseudogene TRBV3-2) to TRBJ1-4; 9 bases are shared with TRBD1. The CDR3 loop spans 16 amino acids. Germline CDR1 and CDR2: LGHDT and YNNKEL (reference sequence). V shed 3 bases, J shed 6 bases, and the junction held 8 bases outside the gene matches. In DNA form, the CDR3 reads TGTGCCAGCAGCCAGGATTTCGGACAGGGGTATGAAAAACTGTTTTTT. Protein sequence: CASSQDFGQGYEKLFF.

The chain carries TRBV19 and TRBJ2-5, with D possibly being TRBD2 (5 bases). The germline V gene encodes CDR1 LNHDA and CDR2 SQIVND (reference sequence). This CDR3 comprises 13 residues. V was clipped by 3 bases and J by 4 bases, with 9 bases between them. CDR3 protein: CASSINSVETQYF. As DNA, the CDR3 is TGTGCCAGTAGTATCAATAGCGTAGAGACCCAGTACTTC.

This CDR3 is CASRTGSLIEAFF. The DNA of the CDR3 is TGTGCCAGCAGGACCGGGTCCTTAATTGAAGCTTTCTTT. The chain carries TRBV2 and TRBJ1-1, with unresolved D. Germline V lookup: CDR1 SNHLY, CDR2 FYNNEI. The CDR3 covers 13 residues. The ends were cut back, 6 bases at V and 7 bases at J, with 15 bases in the middle.

V is TRBV4-1 and J is TRBJ2-7, with 7 bases matching TRBD2. The V gene's germline CDR1 is MGHRA and CDR2 YSYEKL. Unmatched junction bases numbered 6, after V lost 1 base and J lost 0 bases. This CDR3 has 16 amino acids. CDR3 region: CASSQVGGGDSYEQYF. The CDR3 DNA reads as TGCGCCAGCAGCCAAGTAGGTGGGGGGGACTCCTACGAGCAGTACTTC.

The rearrangement joins TRBV10-3 to TRBJ2-2, with TRBD2 matching over 8 bases. Germline assignment: CDR1 ENHRY and CDR2 SYGVKD. The V segment lost 10 bases and the J segment 3 bases; nucleotides outside the gene matches: 13. The CDR3 contains 16 residues. CDR3 DNA: TGTGCCACTACGGGGTGGCGGGGGGCCCACACCGGGGAGCTGTTTTTT. Its translation is CATTGWRGAHTGELFF.

In DNA, the CDR3 is TGCGCCAGCAGCCAAGGACTGGGTCAGCCCCAGCATTTT. It yields the protein CASSQGLGQPQHF. The chain carries TRBV4-3 and TRBJ1-5; unclear D gene. CDR1 is LGHNA and CDR2 is YSLEER in the germline V gene. The CDR3 spans 13 residues. Trimming removed 1 base from V and 6 bases from J, with 7 bases in between.

The table lists this clone with many counts. The chain carries TRBV5-1 and TRBJ1-1; tentatively, D is TRBD1 (6 bases). Germline loops: CDR1 SGHRS, CDR2 YFSETQ. The V end was cut by 6 bases, the J end by 7 bases, with 16 bases between. The CDR3 runs to 13 residues. The CDR3 here is CASKTGNKNEAFF. The CDR3 DNA sequence: TGCGCCAGCAAGACAGGCAATAAGAATGAAGCTTTCTTT.

This clone was found a few times. The chain uses TRBV7-9 and TRBJ1-1, with 9 bases aligning to TRBD1. CDR1 is SEHNR and CDR2 is FQNEAQ in the germline V gene (reference sequence). The CDR3 has 16 amino acids. V was clipped by 5 bases and J by 4 bases; unmatched bases: 11. The CDR3 region is CASSPRTGVLGTEAFF. The CDR3 nucleotides are TGTGCCAGCAGCCCCCGGACAGGGGTCCTGGGCACTGAAGCTTTCTTT.

This rearrangement joins TRBV5-1 to TRBJ2-7, with D tentatively TRBD2 (7 bases). Germline values: CDR1 SGHRS, CDR2 YFSETQ. There are 15 residues in the CDR3. V was cut by 0 bases and J by 3 bases, with 13 bases left in between. The CDR3 DNA sequence: TGCGCCAGCAGCTTGGGTGAAGGGGGGGACTACGAGCAGTACTTC. It is translated as CASSLGEGGDYEQYF.

The chain's CDR3 is CASSPSWKGRTEAFF. CDR3 DNA: TGCGCCAGCAGCCCTAGCTGGAAGGGTCGCACTGAAGCTTTCTTT. The chain is built from TRBV4-1 and TRBJ1-1, with D hard to call. V shed 4 bases and J shed 4 bases, with 16 bases lying between them. There are 15 residues in the CDR3. The germline gives CDR1 MGHRA, CDR2 YSYEKL.

The V call is TRBV2, the J call TRBJ1-3, with TRBD1 matching 10 bases. Per germline, CDR1 SNHLY and CDR2 FYNNEI. This CDR3 region has 15 residues. With 6 bases clipped from V and 1 base from J, the junction kept 3 bases outside the gene matches. CDR3 in amino acids: CASSRDRGSGNTIYF. Written as DNA, the CDR3 is TGTGCCAGCAGCCGGGACAGGGGATCTGGAAACACCATATATTTT.

This sequence joins TRBV27 and TRBJ2-3, with a weak D call TRBD1 (7 bases). The CDR3 has 15 residues. The V gene's germline CDR1 is MNHEY and CDR2 SMNVEV (reference sequence). Between the trimmed V and J ends, which lost 3 bases and 4 bases, there was a span of 14 bases. Written as DNA, the CDR3 is TGTGCCAGCAGTTTGGAGGGGGCCCTCGCAGATACGCAGTATTTT. Translating gives CASSLEGALADTQYF.

The V gene is TRBV23-1, the J gene TRBJ1-5; D remains ambiguous. TRBV23-1 is placed among ORFs of uncertain function. The V and J ends lost 0 bases and 5 bases respectively, with 11 bases between them. The CDR3 is 15 amino acids. The CDR3 region is CASSQSVGVHQPQHF. The CDR3 DNA reads TGCGCCAGCAGTCAATCGGTAGGAGTTCATCAGCCCCAGCATTTT.